This TCR beta chain was recovered during a study of CD8+ T cells in alopecia areata. Study overall: Twice a day, 5 to 10 mg of oral tofacitinib was administered to treated patients. The study's findings and limits: Under tofacitinib, numerous expanded lesional clonotypes remained detectable in scalp and blood.

CDR3 length: 16 amino acids. Germline lookup yields CDR1 SQVTM and CDR2 ANQGSEA. V shed 3 bases and J shed 3 bases, with 20 bases lying between them. On this clone: Its target is unknown.

Specified treatment: oral pan-JAK inhibitor, 5-10 mg twice daily. RNA was extracted and reverse transcribed into cDNA as the sequencing template. Only in-frame clones appear in the TCRdb table, and some are missing; sequencing was by immunoSEQ multiplex PCR. The data show roughly 200,000 clones, approximately 55% seen once. The V and J genes are TRBV29-1 and TRBJ1-1; the D gene is possibly TRBD1 (5 bases). Sequencing used CD8+ T cells sorted from blood, obtained at week 24, from a patient treated with tofacitinib. The TCR originated in a human donor with alopecia areata. CDR3 region: CSVDARGALSDTEAFF. The CDR3 DNA follows: TGCAGCGTTGACGCCCGAGGGGCCCTATCAGACACTGAAGCTTTCTTT.